The entry below gives a single TCR beta chain sequence along with its context. The target antigen is unknown. RNA transcripts yielded amplified TCR beta CDR3 regions. First-round RT-PCR with HTBI primers amplified the TCR CDR3 region. TCRdb reprocessed the multiplex PCR reads via MiXCR and lists one record per CDR3 protein. Here the sample spans roughly 800,000 distinct CDR3 sequences, about 38% being singletons. The data were taken from a study of T cells in Graves' hyperthyroidism and ophthalmopathy. The study, taken as a whole, reports: A model of 13 V-J features distinguished ophthalmopathy from stable hyperthyroidism.

The germline CDR1 and CDR2 sequences are SEHNR and FQNEAQ (reference sequence). The CDR3 is 16 residues long. V was trimmed by 4 bases and J by 5 bases, leaving 17 bases between them. The clonotype originates from a man aged 18 to 35 with Graves' hyperthyroidism. V and J are TRBV7-9 and TRBJ2-2; D is perhaps TRBD1 or TRBD2 (5 bases each). Sequenced: blood. The CDR3 DNA is TGTGCCAGCAGCTATGGGACCTCTCATAGGACCGGGGAGCTGTTTTTT. Amino acids: CASSYGTSHRTGELFF.